This T cell receptor beta chain was profiled in a study of blood T cell repertoires in COVID-19. Turning to the study itself: The study drew acute and convalescent COVID-19 samples from the United States, Italy and Spain.

The V gene end was trimmed by 0 bases and the J gene end by 6 bases; junction bases not matched to a gene: 4. Germline loops: CDR1 SEHNR, CDR2 FQNEAQ (reference sequence). This CDR3 spans 15 amino acids. Original data processing: Amplification from reference gene primers served as the basis for estimated nucleated cell counts. The data were produced by immunoSEQ multiplex PCR, yet TCRdb's version contains in-frame clones alone and is incomplete. V, J and clone size were drawn from that table, and D and trimming were deduced from the DNA. The repertoire holds some 150,000 clones, with more than 80% as singletons. The study assigned cohorts using participant-reported clinical history.

Sequenced sample: PBMCs or T cells enriched from blood (not recorded which). V gene TRBV7-9 combines with J gene TRBJ2-2; 7 nucleotides line up with TRBD2. This receptor was identified in a woman aged 18-29 years who had been exposed to COVID-19. The CDR3 region has the DNA TGTGCCAGCAGCTTAGCTCGGACTAGTCCCGGGGAGCTGTTTTTT. It encodes CASSLARTSPGELFF.